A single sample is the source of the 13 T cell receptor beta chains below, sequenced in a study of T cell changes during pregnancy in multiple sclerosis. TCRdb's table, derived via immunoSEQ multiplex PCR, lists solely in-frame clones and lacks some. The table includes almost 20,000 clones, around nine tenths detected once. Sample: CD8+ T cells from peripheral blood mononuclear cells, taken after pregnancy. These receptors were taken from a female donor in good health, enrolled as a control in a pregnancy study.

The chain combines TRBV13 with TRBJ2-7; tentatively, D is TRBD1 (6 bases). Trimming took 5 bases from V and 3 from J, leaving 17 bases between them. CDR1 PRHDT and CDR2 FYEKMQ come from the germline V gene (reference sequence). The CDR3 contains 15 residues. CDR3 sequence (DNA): TGTGCCAGCAGCCCCGACGGGGCAGGGGACTACGAGCAGTACTTC. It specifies CASSPDGAGDYEQYF.

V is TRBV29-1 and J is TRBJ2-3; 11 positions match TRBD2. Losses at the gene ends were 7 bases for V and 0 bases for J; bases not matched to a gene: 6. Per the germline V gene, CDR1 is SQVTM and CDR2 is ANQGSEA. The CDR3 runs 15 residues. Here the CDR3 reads CSAGTSGTSTDTQYF. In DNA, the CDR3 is TGCAGCGCCGGGACTAGCGGAACAAGCACAGATACGCAGTATTTT.

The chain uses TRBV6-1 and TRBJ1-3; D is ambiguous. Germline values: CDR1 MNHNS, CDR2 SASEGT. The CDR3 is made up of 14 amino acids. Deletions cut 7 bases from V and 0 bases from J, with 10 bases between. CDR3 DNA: TGTGCCAGCATTGGGAGCCCCTCTGGAAACACCATATATTTT. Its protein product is CASIGSPSGNTIYF.

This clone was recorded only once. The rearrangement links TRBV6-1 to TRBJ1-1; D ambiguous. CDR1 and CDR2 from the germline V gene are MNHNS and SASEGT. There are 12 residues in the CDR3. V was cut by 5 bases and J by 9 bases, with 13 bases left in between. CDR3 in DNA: TGTGCCAGCAGTAGCCTCGGGGAGAAAGCTTTCTTT. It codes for CASSSLGEKAFF.

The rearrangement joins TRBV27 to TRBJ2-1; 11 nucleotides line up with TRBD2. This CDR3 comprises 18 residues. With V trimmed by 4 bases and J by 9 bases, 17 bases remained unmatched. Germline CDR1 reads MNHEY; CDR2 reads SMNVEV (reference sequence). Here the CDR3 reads CASSSSTSGSPKGTEQFF. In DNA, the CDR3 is TGTGCCAGCAGTTCATCCACTAGCGGGAGTCCAAAGGGCACTGAGCAGTTCTTC.

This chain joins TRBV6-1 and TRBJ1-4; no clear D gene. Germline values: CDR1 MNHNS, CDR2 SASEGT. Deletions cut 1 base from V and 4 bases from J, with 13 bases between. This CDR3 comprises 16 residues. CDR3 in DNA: TGTGCCAGCAGTGAAGGTTACTTCGTCGATAATGAAAAACTGTTTTTT. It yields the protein CASSEGYFVDNEKLFF.

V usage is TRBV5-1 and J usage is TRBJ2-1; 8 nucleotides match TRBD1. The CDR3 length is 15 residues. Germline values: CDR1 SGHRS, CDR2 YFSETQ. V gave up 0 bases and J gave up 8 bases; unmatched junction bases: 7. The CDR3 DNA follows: TGCGCCAGCAGCTTGGCTCAGGGGGCGCGCGATGAGCAGTTCTTC. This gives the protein CASSLAQGARDEQFF.

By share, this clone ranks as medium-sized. CDR3 region: CASREGQASWYEQYF. The CDR3 region has the DNA TGTGCCAGCAGAGAGGGACAGGCGTCGTGGTACGAGCAGTACTTC. This sequence joins TRBV2 and TRBJ2-7, with TRBD1 matching 8 bases. Germline V gene sequence: CDR1 SNHLY, CDR2 FYNNEI. V shed 6 bases and J 4 bases; nucleotides not matched to a gene: 11. The CDR3 runs 15 residues.

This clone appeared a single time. CDR3 nucleotide sequence: TGTGCCAGCACCACAGGACAGCCACTCATGAACACTGAAGCTTTCTTT. Protein product: CASTTGQPLMNTEAFF. This chain joins TRBV5-5 and TRBJ1-1; tentative D call: TRBD1 (6 bases). There are 16 residues in the CDR3. CDR1 is SGHKS, CDR2 YYEKEE, per germline (reference sequence). The ends were cut back, 6 bases at V and 0 bases at J, with 18 bases in the middle.

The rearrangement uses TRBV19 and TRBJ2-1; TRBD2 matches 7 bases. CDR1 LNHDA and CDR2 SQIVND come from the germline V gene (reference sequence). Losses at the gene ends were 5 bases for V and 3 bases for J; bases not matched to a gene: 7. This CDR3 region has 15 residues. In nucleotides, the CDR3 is TGTGCCAGTAGTGGGGGAGGGCCCCTCTACAATGAGCAGTTCTTC. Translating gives CASSGGGPLYNEQFF.

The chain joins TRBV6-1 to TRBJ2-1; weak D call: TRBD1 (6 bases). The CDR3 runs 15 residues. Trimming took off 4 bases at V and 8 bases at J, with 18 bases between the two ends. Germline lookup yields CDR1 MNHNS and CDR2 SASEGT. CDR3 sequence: CASSATGLEFDEQFF. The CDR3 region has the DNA TGTGCCAGCAGTGCAACAGGGTTGGAATTCGATGAGCAGTTCTTC.

CDR3 sequence reads: CASSPPGTGSGELFF. Here the CDR3 DNA reads TGTGCCAGCAGCCCTCCGGGGACAGGGTCCGGGGAGCTGTTTTTT. The J gene is TRBJ2-2, the V gene TRBV7-9; 9 bases fit TRBD1. There are 15 residues in the CDR3. The germline gives CDR1 SEHNR, CDR2 FQNEAQ (reference sequence). V lost 5 bases and J lost 6; bases outside the gene matches: 7.

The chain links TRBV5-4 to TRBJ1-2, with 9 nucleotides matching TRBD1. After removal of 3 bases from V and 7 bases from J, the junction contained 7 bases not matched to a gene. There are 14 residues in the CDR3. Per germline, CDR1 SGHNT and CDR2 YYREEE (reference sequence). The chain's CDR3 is CASSSGQGRSGYTF. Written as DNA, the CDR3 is TGTGCCAGCAGCTCGGGACAGGGCCGAAGTGGCTACACCTTC. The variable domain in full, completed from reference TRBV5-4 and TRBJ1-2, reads ETGVTQSPTHLIKTRGQQVTLRCSSQSGHNTVSWYQQALGQGPQFIFQYYREEENGRGNFPPRFSGLQFPNYSSELNVNALELDDSALYLCASSSGQGRSGYTFGSGTRLTVV.